Given below is one T cell receptor (beta chain) in context. Under the authors' procedure: Amplification from reference gene primers served as the basis for estimated nucleated cell counts. Repertoires were generated with immunoSEQ multiplex PCR, while TCRdb's copy carries only in-frame clones and drops some. That table is the source of V, J and clone size, and D and trimming were worked out from the DNA. This table holds about 210,000 clones, 92% found once. The entry originates in a study of blood T cell repertoires in COVID-19. The overall study: Some COVID-19 samples were acute and others convalescent; all came from the United States, Italy and Spain. Sources were T cells, B-cell-depleted T cells, or PBMCs; the material itself was cDNA or gDNA.

Losses at the gene ends were 2 bases for V and 6 bases for J; bases not matched to a gene: 12. Germline-derived CDR1 and CDR2 are SGHRS and YFSETQ. The CDR3 covers 17 residues. The TCR comes from a young man with acute or convalescent COVID-19. Sequencing was performed on peripheral blood. The chain recombines TRBV5-1 with TRBJ2-1; the match to TRBD1 covers 9 bases. The CDR3 DNA reads as TGCGCCAGCAGCTTTTCCACGGCGGGACAGGGTATCAATGAGCAGTTCTTC. Its translation: CASSFSTAGQGINEQFF.